The 17 T cell receptor beta chains below all came from one sample that was sequenced in a study of cytomegalovirus exposure and HLA in healthy donors. The PCR was carried out with 60 Vbeta primers and 13 Jbeta primers. Here immunoSEQ multiplex PCR was the method, and the copy in TCRdb shows in-frame clones only, minus some. The table has some 150,000 clones, around 78% seen once. Sequenced input: PBMCs. The source is a man in his forties or fifties in good health and CMV-seropositive.

The chain uses TRBV5-6 and TRBJ2-7, with unresolved D. The germline V gene encodes CDR1 SGHDT and CDR2 YYEEEE. The CDR3 is 11 amino acids. V was trimmed by 1 base and J by 6 bases, leaving 5 bases between them. The CDR3 loop is CASSLYSEQYF. Written as DNA, the CDR3 is TGTGCCAGCAGCTTGTATTCCGAGCAGTACTTC.

The chain has TRBV6-5 and TRBJ2-3; TRBD1 matches at 9 bases. V shed 6 bases and J 3 bases; nucleotides not matched to a gene: 7. This CDR3 spans 15 amino acids. CDR1 and CDR2 (germline): MNHEY, SVGAGI. The CDR3 DNA is TGTGCCAGCAGCCCCAGGGACAGGGCGACAGATACGCAGTATTTT. This sequence encodes CASSPRDRATDTQYF.

This clone was seen only a few times. The chain joins TRBV7-8 to TRBJ2-5; D gene unclear. The CDR3 consists of 13 residues. V was pared by 1 base and J by 7 bases, with 10 bases between. The germline V gene encodes CDR1 SGHVS and CDR2 FQNEAQ. For the CDR3, the DNA is TGTGCCAGCAGCTTAGGGCAGGATGGGACCCAGTACTTC. It translates to CASSLGQDGTQYF.

V is TRBV19 and J is TRBJ2-7, with TRBD2 identical over 7 bases. The trim removed 10 bases at V and 1 base at J, leaving 7 bases unmatched. The CDR3 is made up of 13 amino acids. The germline gives CDR1 LNHDA, CDR2 SQIVND (reference sequence). The CDR3 spells CATAGGNSYEQYF. CDR3 sequence (DNA): TGTGCCACCGCCGGGGGGAATTCCTACGAGCAGTACTTC. Together with reference TRBV19 and TRBJ2-7, the CDR3 gives the full variable domain: DGGITQSPKYLFRKEGQNVTLSCEQNLNHDAMYWYRQDPGQGLRLIYYSQIVNDFQKGDIAEGYSVSREKKESFPLTVTSAQKNPTAFYLCATAGGNSYEQYFGPGTRLTVT.

This clone has just a few counts. The V gene is TRBV27, the J gene TRBJ2-3, with TRBD2 as a possible D gene (6 bases). The CDR3 extends over 14 amino acids. The germline gives CDR1 MNHEY, CDR2 SMNVEV (reference sequence). The V end lost 7 bases, the J end lost 1 base, and 12 bases lay between the germline ends. The CDR3 bases are TGTGCCAGCAACATGGGGGGACGCACAGATACGCAGTATTTT. Encoded protein: CASNMGGRTDTQYF.

This chain uses TRBV19 with TRBJ2-1; weak D call: TRBD1 (6 bases). Trimming removed 5 bases at V and 7 bases at J, with 15 bases between. The CDR3 extends over 14 amino acids. Germline V gives CDR1 LNHDA, CDR2 SQIVND (reference sequence). CDR3 residues: CASSSQGGVNEQFF. The CDR3, as DNA: TGTGCCAGTAGTTCCCAAGGGGGAGTAAATGAGCAGTTCTTC. The full variable domain, in which reference TRBV19 and TRBJ2-1 provide the parts outside the CDR3, is DGGITQSPKYLFRKEGQNVTLSCEQNLNHDAMYWYRQDPGQGLRLIYYSQIVNDFQKGDIAEGYSVSREKKESFPLTVTSAQKNPTAFYLCASSSQGGVNEQFFGPGTRLTVL.

The chain recombines TRBV5-1 with TRBJ2-7, with D possibly being TRBD2 (5 bases). Trimming removed 4 bases from V and 6 bases from J, with 17 bases in between. The CDR3 has 14 residues. Germline CDR1 SGHRS, CDR2 YFSETQ. CDR3 nucleotide sequence: TGCGCCAGCAGCCCTGGTCGAGGGTCAGGCGAGCAGTACTTC. Translation: CASSPGRGSGEQYF.

The chain carries TRBV19 and TRBJ2-2; D might be TRBD2 (5 bases). Trimming removed 3 bases at V and 1 base at J, with 18 bases between. The CDR3 runs to 18 residues. In germline, CDR1 is LNHDA, CDR2 SQIVND (reference sequence). The DNA of the CDR3 is TGTGCCAGTAGTATTCTCTTTAGCGTACAGAAGAACACCGGGGAGCTGTTTTTT. This codes for CASSILFSVQKNTGELFF.

The J gene is TRBJ2-2, the V gene TRBV7-8; 9 bases map to TRBD1. Trimming at V came to 6 bases and at J to 6 bases, leaving 8 bases not matched to a gene. This CDR3 is 15 amino acids long. Germline CDR1 is SGHVS and CDR2 is FQNEAQ. The CDR3 DNA sequence: TGTGCCAGCAGGGTCCGGGACAGGGTGCCCGGGGAGCTGTTTTTT. Translation gives CASRVRDRVPGELFF.

The gene calls are TRBV5-1 and TRBJ2-1; TRBD1 might be the D (6 bases). Germline V gene data show CDR1 as SGHRS and CDR2 as YFSETQ. The CDR3 spans 17 residues. V shed 0 bases and J shed 7 bases, with 20 bases lying between them. The CDR3 loop reads CASSLAFGQRSHNEQFF. Here the CDR3 DNA reads TGCGCCAGCAGCTTGGCCTTTGGACAGCGATCTCATAATGAGCAGTTCTTC.

V is TRBV6-6 and J is TRBJ1-3; D is perhaps TRBD1 (6 bases). The CDR3 contains 16 residues. Per the germline V gene, CDR1 is MNHNY and CDR2 is SVGAGI (reference sequence). The V gene lost 5 bases and the J gene lost 0 bases, with 14 bases spanning the gap. CDR3 in amino acids: CASSNQQGSSGNTIYF. The CDR3 DNA is TGTGCCAGCAGTAATCAACAGGGAAGCTCTGGAAACACCATATATTTT.

The CDR3 nucleotides read TGTGCCAGCTCACCCGCAGGGGCCTCGAACACCGGGGAGCTGTTTTTT. Amino acids: CASSPAGASNTGELFF. This rearrangement joins TRBV18 to TRBJ2-2, with D perhaps TRBD1 (6 bases). This CDR3 has 16 residues. Germline CDR1 is KGHSH and CDR2 is LQKENI. Trimming pared 3 bases from V and 0 bases from J, leaving 11 bases between. The variable domain in full, with the rest retrieved from reference TRBV18 and TRBJ2-2, is NAGVMQNPRHLVRRRGQEARLRCSPMKGHSHVYWYRQLPEEGLKFMVYLQKENIIDESGMPKERFSAEFPKEGPSILRIQQVVRGDSAAYFCASSPAGASNTGELFFGEGSRLTVL.

The chain employs TRBV28 and TRBJ1-1; D gene unclear. The ends were cut back, 4 bases at V and 3 bases at J, with 15 bases in the middle. The CDR3 spans 15 residues. Looked up from germline, CDR1 is MDHEN and CDR2 is SYDVKM. CDR3 nucleotide sequence: TGTGCCAGCAGTTCACCCGGCGAACGGGACACTGAAGCTTTCTTT. Its protein is CASSSPGERDTEAFF.

The chain's CDR3 is CASGWTSSNQPQHF. The CDR3 nucleotides read TGTGCCAGCGGTTGGACAAGTAGCAATCAGCCCCAGCATTTT. This chain links TRBV6-5 with TRBJ1-5, with D possibly being TRBD1 (5 bases). CDR1 MNHEY and CDR2 SVGAGI come from the germline V gene. The CDR3 has 14 residues. Trimming took 8 bases from V and 0 from J, leaving 11 bases between them.

Concerning this clone: Other DNA sequences within the sample encode an identical CDR3. The rearrangement links TRBV6-6 to TRBJ2-7, with 9 bases identical to TRBD1. This CDR3 is 14 amino acids long. V was clipped by 4 bases and J by 3 bases; unmatched bases: 4. Per the germline V gene, CDR1 is MNHNY and CDR2 is SVGAGI (reference sequence). The CDR3 region has the DNA TGTGCCAGCAGTTCGTTGGGACAGGGCTACGAGCAGTACTTC. This encodes CASSSLGQGYEQYF.

V gene TRBV4-2 combines with J gene TRBJ2-5, with 8 bases that match TRBD2. The trim removed 0 bases at V and 5 bases at J, leaving 14 bases unmatched. The CDR3 covers 18 residues. Germline V gives CDR1 LGHNA, CDR2 YNFKEQ. The DNA of the CDR3 is TGTGCCAGCAGCCAAGAGACCCTAGCGGGCCCCCAGACGGAGACCCAGTACTTC. Protein sequence: CASSQETLAGPQTETQYF.

The chain has TRBV28 and TRBJ1-1; TRBD1 matches at 7 bases. Germline V CDR1 and CDR2: MDHEN, SYDVKM. J gave up 8 bases and V 7 bases, and 7 bases lay outside the gene matches. The CDR3 runs 12 residues. The CDR3 reads CASTPDRLEAFF. CDR3 nucleotide sequence: TGTGCCAGCACCCCGGACAGGTTGGAAGCTTTCTTT.